This T cell receptor beta chain was identified in a study of blood T cells in healthy people across ages. From germline, CDR1 is SQVTM and CDR2 ANQGSEA. The CDR3 has 13 residues. V lost 5 bases and J lost 2; bases outside the gene matches: 6. Together with a sample-barcoded 5' primer, a J-beta primer mix was included in a second PCR lasting about 6 to 11 cycles. TCRdb passed the 5' RACE reads through MiXCR, listing each CDR3 protein once. Among about 970,000 distinct CDR3 sequences listed, approximately 50% were seen once. J is TRBJ2-7 and V is TRBV29-1; 7 nucleotides align to TRBD1. The clonotype comes from a woman aged 60-75 years in good health. The source material was blood. The CDR3 region has the DNA TGCAGCGTTTACCTGACAGGGACCTACGAGCAGTACTTC. The encoded protein is CSVYLTGTYEQYF.